This T cell receptor beta chain comes out of a study of T cell responses to AZD1222 COVID-19 vaccine. Method: immunoSEQ multiplex PCR; TCRdb's copy keeps in-frame clones and lacks some. Among just over 150,000 clones, 90% were seen once, and the ten largest hold about 1.6%. Notes on the study in general: The study reported that nearly half of spike-specific TCRs target unmutated variant regions.

Per germline, CDR1 PRHDT and CDR2 FYEKMQ (reference sequence). The CDR3 is made up of 15 amino acids. Trimming took 5 bases from V and 8 from J, leaving 19 bases between them. Regarding this clone: No antigen is known for it.

The sample was peripheral blood, taken 28 days after the second AZD1222 dose. The source of this sequence is an adult who received the AZD1222 COVID-19 vaccine. This chain uses TRBV13 with TRBJ2-1; tentatively, D is TRBD1 or TRBD2 (5 bases each). The CDR3 spells CASSPGTTTLYEQFF. The CDR3, as DNA: TGTGCCAGCAGCCCGGGGACCACAACTCTGTATGAGCAGTTCTTC. Together with reference TRBV13 and TRBJ2-1, the CDR3 gives the full variable domain: AAGVIQSPRHLIKEKRETATLKCYPIPRHDTVYWYQQGPGQDPQFLISFYEKMQSDKGSIPDRFSAQQFSDYHSELNMSSLELGDSALYFCASSPGTTTLYEQFFGPGTRLTVL.